The source of this T cell receptor (beta chain) is a study of OX40 agonist ivuxolimab in advanced cancers. Some background on the complete study: Ivuxolimab, which targeted the costimulatory receptor OX40 (CD134), was an agonistic, fully human IgG2 monoclonal antibody. Intravenous ivuxolimab was administered to patients every 2 weeks at six dose levels: 0.01, 0.1, 0.3, 1.5, 3 and 10 mg/kg. Of the roughly 50 dose-escalation patients, hepatocellular carcinoma was present in approximately 20, melanoma in approximately 15, renal cell carcinoma in 9 and head and neck cancer in 9. A male proportion of around 80% and a mean age of roughly 58 years, ranging from roughly 23 to 80, were recorded for the dose-escalation cohort. Patients were allowed to have had prior anti-PD-1, anti-PD-L1 or anti-CTLA-4 therapy, and roughly 40% of the dose-escalation patients had been treated with checkpoint inhibitors. Partial responses were achieved by three dose-escalation patients, of whom one had hepatocellular carcinoma and two had cutaneous melanoma. The point of sequencing TCRbeta in the periphery was to test whether ivuxolimab changed TCR sequence diversity and drove clonal T-cell expansion. The paper covers the monotherapy dose-escalation part of the phase I ivuxolimab trial, which included N of about 50 patients. Study-wide findings and limitations: Which antigens the clonally expanded peripheral T cells were specific for was not determined. In the 0.1-3.0 mg/kg groups, partial responders were among the patients with the lowest normalized peripheral clonal expansion, particularly in CD8+ T cells. After ivuxolimab, CD8+ T cells had more expanded clones than CD4+ T cells on average. Low levels of normalized T-cell clonal expansion were also seen in some patients who did not respond. At doses from 0.1 to 3.0 mg/kg, clonal expansion was seen in both CD4+ and CD8+ blood T cells between baseline and week 6.

As concerns this clone: Its antigen is not yet known. No clone much larger than this one lies a single base away; base qualities are absent.

The CDR3 starts with the cysteine, ends with the phenylalanine, and has 15 residues. The DNA shown is the 45-base CDR3, in frame from base 1. Deletion took 6 bases off V and 0 bases off J, with a span of 12 bases between the germline ends. CDR1 and CDR2 are drawn from the germline V gene: MNHNS, SASEGT. For sequencing of the TCRbeta CDR3 region, genomic DNA was extracted from the sorted cells. TCRbeta CDR3 regions were sequenced using the immunoSEQ Assay. TCRdb's version of the immuneACCESS table is confined to in-frame rearrangements and falls short of the full clone set. An unresolved V gene accounts for under half of the shortfall where checked; the remainder is of unknown origin. The sample has about 73,000 clones on record, more than 70% of them singletons. Of the sample, around 0.73% is held by the ten largest clones. Patients with autoimmune disease history or receiving systemic immunosuppression were excluded from the trial. In every dose cohort, peripheral blood was drawn for TCR sequencing at baseline, cycle 4 day 1, and cycle 7 day 1. The samples were taken from a phase I, first-in-human, multicenter, open-label dose-escalation trial of ivuxolimab. Adults with locally advanced or metastatic melanoma, renal cell, hepatocellular, or head and neck squamous cell carcinoma were enrolled in the trial. Before TCR sequencing, CD4+ T cells and CD8+ T cells were sorted from peripheral blood as separate populations.

Material: CD4+ or CD8+ T cells sorted from blood, obtained in a trial of the OX40 agonist ivuxolimab. The chain was built from TRBV6-1 and TRBJ1-3; the D gene lacks a confident call. The source of this sequence is an adult with an advanced solid tumor such as melanoma, head and neck, liver or kidney cancer. The CDR3 reads CASRTSWGSGNTIYF. In nucleotide form, the sequence is TGTGCCAGCAGGACCTCTTGGGGCTCTGGAAACACCATATATTTT.